This TCR beta chain was recovered during a study of T cell repertoires in cytomegalovirus infection. There are many counts of this clonotype. In TCRdb, the reads were re-called with MiXCR into one record per CDR3 protein. The sample lists roughly 640,000 distinct CDR3 sequences; 20% to 25% were seen once. Sequenced sample: CD8+ T cells from PBMCs. The receptor comes from a human donor in good health (CMV status not recorded). Some clones in this sample may be carry-over from other donors' samples.

The CDR3 coding sequence is TGTGCCAGCAGCTTAGGTATACTAGCGGGGGATGGAGATACGCAGTATTTT. Translated, it gives CASSLGILAGDGDTQYF. The chain employs TRBV7-6 and TRBJ2-3, with TRBD2 matching over 11 bases. The CDR3 has 17 residues. V lost 1 base and J lost 5; bases outside the gene matches: 8. The germline V gene has CDR1 SGHVS and CDR2 FNYEAQ.